This T cell receptor (beta chain) was identified in a study of shared clonotypes between healthy human individuals. Study in general: With ages of 18 to 49, the donors were a couple of women and a few men. Study findings and constraints: Among donors, sharing of clonotypes was expected to be affected by sequencing depth.

DNA input for the unsorted PBMC replicate PCRs was roughly 300 ng, 31,000 or so T cell genomes. Sequenced by immunoSEQ multiplex PCR; TCRdb stores in-frame clones only, minus some. The sample carries under 600,000 clones, roughly 85% recorded once. Worth noting for this clone: Antigen unknown.

CDR1 and CDR2 (germline): SGHDT, YYEEEE. The CDR3 contains 14 residues. Trimming took off 0 bases at V and 2 bases at J, with 5 bases between the two ends. Sequencing used PBMCs. This clonotype originated in a woman aged 40 to 50 in good health. Some clones in this sample may be carry-over from other donors' samples. This chain links TRBV5-6 with TRBJ2-2; D ambiguous. The CDR3 loop is CASSLGRNTGELFF. CDR3 nucleotides: TGTGCCAGCAGCTTGGGGAGAAACACCGGGGAGCTGTTTTTT.